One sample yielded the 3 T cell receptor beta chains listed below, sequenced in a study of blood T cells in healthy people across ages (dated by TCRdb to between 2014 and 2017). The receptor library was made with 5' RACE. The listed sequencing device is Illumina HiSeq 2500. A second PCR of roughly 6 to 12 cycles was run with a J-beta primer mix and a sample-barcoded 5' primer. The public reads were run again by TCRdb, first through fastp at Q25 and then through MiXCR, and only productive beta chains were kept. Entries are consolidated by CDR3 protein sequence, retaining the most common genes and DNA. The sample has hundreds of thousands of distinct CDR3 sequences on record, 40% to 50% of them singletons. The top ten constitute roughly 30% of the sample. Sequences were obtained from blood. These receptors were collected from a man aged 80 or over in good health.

DNA of the CDR3: TGCAGTGCTTACGGACTAGCGGGAGAGGTCCAAGAGACCCAGTACTTC. Translated: CSAYGLAGEVQETQYF. The chain carries TRBV20-1 and TRBJ2-5; 13 positions match TRBD2. Looked up from germline, CDR1 is DFQATT and CDR2 is SNEGSKA (reference sequence). This CDR3 spans 16 amino acids. V trimming: 5 bases; J trimming: 1 base; junction bases outside the gene matches: 7.

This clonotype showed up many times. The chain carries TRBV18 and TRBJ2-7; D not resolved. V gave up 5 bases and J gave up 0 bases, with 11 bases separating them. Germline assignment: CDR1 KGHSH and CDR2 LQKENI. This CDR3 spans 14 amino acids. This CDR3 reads CASSGPRTSYEQYF. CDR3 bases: TGTGCCAGCTCAGGTCCGAGAACCTCCTACGAGCAGTACTTC. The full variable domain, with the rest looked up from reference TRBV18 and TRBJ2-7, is NAGVMQNPRHLVRRRGQEARLRCSPMKGHSHVYWYRQLPEEGLKFMVYLQKENIIDESGMPKERFSAEFPKEGPSILRIQQVVRGDSAAYFCASSGPRTSYEQYFGPGTRLTVT.

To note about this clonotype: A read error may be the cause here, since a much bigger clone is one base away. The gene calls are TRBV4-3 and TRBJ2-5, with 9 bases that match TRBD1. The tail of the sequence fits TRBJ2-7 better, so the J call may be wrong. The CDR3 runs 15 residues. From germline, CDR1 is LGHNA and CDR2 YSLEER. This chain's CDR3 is CASNQVTGGWYEQYF. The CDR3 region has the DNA TGCGCCAGCAACCAAGTCACAGGGGGCTGGTACGAGCAGTACTTC.